This TCR beta chain was sequenced during a study of long-term antiretroviral therapy in people with HIV. Study-level findings and limits: From the mid-2000s to the late 2010s, blood was obtained, possibly while participants received older ART regimens.

The length of the CDR3 is 14 residues. Per the germline V gene, CDR1 is SGHVS and CDR2 is FQNEAQ. V shed 5 bases and J shed 7 bases, with 18 bases lying between them. This was the immunoSEQ v3.0 assay at survey level. Using immunoSEQ multiplex PCR, the repertoire was profiled, and TCRdb retains in-frame clones only, with some absent. Seen here are tens of thousands of clones, around nine tenths observed once, and the top ten hold roughly 6%. Points on this clone: The antigen is unknown.

The chain couples TRBV7-8 to TRBJ2-7; D gene uncertain. The TCR comes from a man in his sixties with HIV. Sequenced here: unsorted PBMCs, sampled 0.6 years after starting antiretroviral therapy. Written as DNA, the CDR3 is TGTGCCAGCAGCCTGGAGTTCGGTCGGACGGAGCAGTACTTC. Translated, it gives CASSLEFGRTEQYF.